One and the same sample provided the 22 T cell receptor beta chains below, sequenced in a study of beta chain features in type 1 diabetes. Study-level results: Type 1 diabetes patients showed a moderate but significant shortening of TCRB CDR3s in all four CD4+ subsets.

Which antigens these TCRs recognize remains unknown. Every isolated RNA sample was fully reverse transcribed, so sequencing captured expressed TCRB transcripts. Clones were read by immunoSEQ multiplex PCR, and TCRdb kept only the in-frame ones, dropping some. Seen here are about 160,000 clones, approximately 8.4% observed once, and the top ten hold roughly 0.46%. What was sequenced was central memory CD4+ T cells from blood. These receptors were taken from a man aged 18-30 years with type 1 diabetes.

The J gene is TRBJ1-1, the V gene TRBV6-4; D ambiguous. Trimming cost V 3 bases and J 9 bases, with 14 bases left between them. This CDR3 spans 13 amino acids. Germline assignment: CDR1 MRHNA and CDR2 SNTAGT. CDR3 loop: CASSESTTRKAFF. In DNA form, the CDR3 reads TGTGCCAGCAGTGAGTCCACTACAAGGAAAGCTTTCTTT.

For the CDR3, the DNA is TGCGCCAGCAGTTCAATCTACGAGCAGTACTTC. It specifies CASSSIYEQYF. The chain combines TRBV5-1 with TRBJ2-7; D call uncertain. In germline, CDR1 is SGHRS, CDR2 YFSETQ. V was cut by 5 bases and J by 3 bases, with 6 bases left in between. The length of the CDR3 is 11 residues.

The V gene is TRBV30, the J gene TRBJ2-7, with 10 bases aligning to TRBD1. This CDR3 is built from 14 residues. The V segment lost 3 bases and the J segment 1 base; nucleotides outside the gene matches: 3. Germline assignment: CDR1 GTSNPN and CDR2 SVGIG (reference sequence). CDR3 nucleotides: TGTGCCTGGAGACCGGGACAGGGGTCCTACGAGCAGTACTTC. Its translation: CAWRPGQGSYEQYF.

A few counts support this clone. The chain carries TRBV29-1 and TRBJ2-3; 11 nucleotides align to TRBD2. The germline V gene has CDR1 SQVTM and CDR2 ANQGSEA. The CDR3 length is 14 residues. The V and J ends lost 3 bases and 1 base, in that order; junction bases with no gene match: 0. In DNA, the CDR3 is TGCAGCGTTGAGGGACTAGCGGGCACAGATACGCAGTATTTT. As protein: CSVEGLAGTDTQYF.

The chain carries TRBV5-6 and TRBJ1-1; D uncertain. Germline V CDR1 and CDR2: SGHDT, YYEEEE. CDR3 size: 13 residues. Trimming took 3 bases from V and 4 from J, leaving 10 bases between them. CDR3 loop: CASSSERGTEAFF. CDR3 in DNA: TGTGCCAGCAGCTCGGAACGGGGCACTGAAGCTTTCTTT.

The genes are TRBV4-3 and TRBJ1-4; 8 bases map to TRBD1. The CDR3 extends over 15 amino acids. Looked up from germline, CDR1 is LGHNA and CDR2 is YSLEER. The J segment lost 8 bases and the V segment lost 3 bases, leaving 8 bases of the junction unmatched. DNA for the CDR3: TGCGCCAGCAGCCAGGCCATGGACAGGGCCGAAAAACTGTTTTTT. Encoded protein: CASSQAMDRAEKLFF.

V is TRBV7-2 and J is TRBJ2-2, with TRBD2 as a possible D gene (6 bases). CDR1 and CDR2 from the germline V gene are SGHTA and FQGNSA. The V end was cut by 5 bases, the J end by 3 bases, with 10 bases between. CDR3 size: 14 residues. CDR3 loop: CASSGTSYTGELFF. DNA for the CDR3: TGTGCCAGCAGCGGCACTAGCTACACCGGGGAGCTGTTTTTT.

This clone was recorded a few times. V is TRBV6-5 and J is TRBJ1-2; weak D call: TRBD1 (6 bases). Germline V lookup: CDR1 MNHEY, CDR2 SVGAGI. This CDR3 spans 13 amino acids. V was shortened by 11 bases and J by 4 bases, with 17 bases between the two germline ends. This chain's CDR3 is CAGDRGAGYGYTF. CDR3 coding DNA: TGTGCCGGAGATCGGGGGGCTGGCTATGGCTACACCTTC.

A word on this clone: At the DNA level, this CDR3 is encoded by other sequences in the same sample as well. This chain links TRBV5-1 with TRBJ2-5; 9 bases match TRBD1. This CDR3 contains 14 residues. The trim removed 2 bases at V and 4 bases at J, leaving 3 bases unmatched. Germline V gene lookup returns CDR1 SGHRS and CDR2 YFSETQ. CDR3 nucleotide sequence: TGCGCCAGCAGCTTAACAGGGGGCAGAGAGACCCAGTACTTC. Its protein product is CASSLTGGRETQYF.

This clone was detected only a few times. The chain combines TRBV19 with TRBJ1-5; D perhaps matches TRBD1 (5 bases). Germline CDR1 is LNHDA and CDR2 is SQIVND (reference sequence). This CDR3 contains 17 residues. V lost 4 bases and J lost 7, with 23 bases in between. The CDR3, as DNA: TGTGCCAGTAGTAGGTCAGTGGACGTGTCGGGGGGGCAGCCCCAGCATTTT. Protein: CASSRSVDVSGGQPQHF.

The chain is built from TRBV2 and TRBJ2-3; maybe TRBD2 (5 bases). This CDR3 is 14 amino acids long. Deletions cut 8 bases from V and 0 bases from J, with 12 bases between. Germline V lookup: CDR1 SNHLY, CDR2 FYNNEI. The CDR3 coding sequence is TGTGCCAGCTTAGGGCGGACTAGCACAGATACGCAGTATTTT. Its translation is CASLGRTSTDTQYF. The full variable domain, in which reference TRBV2 and TRBJ2-3 provide the parts outside the CDR3, is EPEVTQTPSHQVTQMGQEVILRCVPISNHLYFYWYRQILGQKVEFLVSFYNNEISEKSEIFDDQFSVERPDGSNFTLKIRSTKLEDSAMYFCASLGRTSTDTQYFGPGTRLTVL.

The J gene is TRBJ2-1, the V gene TRBV13, with 8 bases fitting TRBD2. V was clipped by 3 bases and J by 2 bases; unmatched bases: 3. Germline V gene sequence: CDR1 PRHDT, CDR2 FYEKMQ (reference sequence). This CDR3 comprises 15 residues. The CDR3: CASSFDGGAYNEQFF. CDR3 DNA: TGTGCCAGCAGCTTCGACGGGGGGGCCTACAATGAGCAGTTCTTC.

This clone was observed a handful of times. Other DNA sequences within the sample encode an identical CDR3. The chain recombines TRBV2 with TRBJ2-7; the D is unclear. The CDR3 runs 11 residues. V was pared by 1 base and J by 7 bases, with 5 bases between. CDR1 is SNHLY and CDR2 is FYNNEI in the germline V gene. The CDR3, as DNA: TGTGCCAGCAGTGAAGACCGGGAGCAGTACTTC. Amino acids: CASSEDREQYF.

This chain links TRBV11-3 with TRBJ2-7; no clear D. V lost 6 bases to trimming and J lost 3 bases, with 6 bases between them. The CDR3 length is 11 residues. CDR1 and CDR2 (germline): SGHNT, YENEEA. The CDR3 spells CASSRDYEQYF. Written as DNA, the CDR3 is TGTGCCAGCAGTCGAGACTACGAGCAGTACTTC.

This clone was observed a handful of times. The CDR3 nucleotides are TGTGCCAGCAGCTTCCAGCGGGGGAGGGATACGCAGTATTTT. It is translated as CASSFQRGRDTQYF. The gene calls are TRBV7-2 and TRBJ2-3; 8 positions match TRBD2. The V segment lost 3 bases and the J segment 6 bases; nucleotides outside the gene matches: 5. The CDR3 totals 14 residues. Germline CDR1 is SGHTA and CDR2 is FQGNSA. Drawing the rest from reference TRBV7-2 and TRBJ2-3, the complete variable domain is GAGVSQSPSNKVTEKGKDVELRCDPISGHTALYWYRQSLGQGLEFLIYFQGNSAPDKSGLPSDRFSAERTGGSVSTLTIQRTQQEDSAVYLCASSFQRGRDTQYFGPGTRLTVL.

This chain joins TRBV6-6 and TRBJ1-2; TRBD1 aligns across 9 bases. CDR1 is MNHNY and CDR2 is SVGAGI in the germline V gene (reference sequence). The CDR3 runs to 14 residues. Unmatched junction bases numbered 6, after V lost 7 bases and J lost 3 bases. DNA for the CDR3: TGTGCCAGCACCCGACAGGGGGGAGACTATGGCTACACCTTC. It specifies CASTRQGGDYGYTF.

This clone has only a few counts. The genes are TRBV11-2 and TRBJ2-1, with TRBD2 matching over 9 bases. Per the germline V gene, CDR1 is SGHAT and CDR2 is FQNNGV. Losses at the gene ends were 2 bases for V and 5 bases for J; bases not matched to a gene: 4. The CDR3 is made up of 15 amino acids. DNA of the CDR3: TGTGCCAGCAGCTTAAGAGTAGCGGGAGACAATGAGCAGTTCTTC. Translated, it gives CASSLRVAGDNEQFF.

J is TRBJ1-5 and V is TRBV27, with D perhaps TRBD1 (5 bases). V gave up 3 bases and J gave up 5 bases, with 11 bases separating them. The length of the CDR3 is 14 residues. Germline-derived CDR1 and CDR2 are MNHEY and SMNVEV (reference sequence). CDR3 DNA sequence: TGTGCCAGCAGTTTGGTAGCGGGGGATCAGCCCCAGCATTTT. It encodes CASSLVAGDQPQHF.

This chain joins TRBV9 and TRBJ2-7; TRBD2 matches 13 bases. CDR3 size: 16 residues. The germline CDR1 and CDR2 sequences are SGDLS and YYNGEE. With 3 bases clipped from V and 4 bases from J, the junction kept 7 bases outside the gene matches. The CDR3 region is CASSEGLAGVRYEQYF. CDR3 coding DNA: TGTGCCAGCAGCGAAGGACTAGCGGGAGTTCGGTACGAGCAGTACTTC. Looking up the rest from reference TRBV9 and TRBJ2-7 gives the full variable domain: DSGVTQTPKHLITATGQRVTLRCSPRSGDLSVYWYQQSLDQGLQFLIQYYNGEERAKGNILERFSAQQFPDLHSELNLSSLELGDSALYFCASSEGLAGVRYEQYFGPGTRLTVT.

In its sample, this clone was seen a few times. CDR3 amino acids: CASSSPGTSGSDEQFF. The CDR3 nucleotides are TGTGCCAGCAGTTCCCCCGGGACTAGCGGGAGCGATGAGCAGTTCTTC. J is TRBJ2-1 and V is TRBV6-5; TRBD2 matches 14 bases. The CDR3 spans 16 residues. Germline V gene sequence: CDR1 MNHEY, CDR2 SVGAGI. Unmatched junction bases numbered 7, after V lost 4 bases and J lost 8 bases.

The J gene is TRBJ2-7, the V gene TRBV28, with D perhaps matching TRBD2 (5 bases). The CDR3 has 16 residues. In germline, CDR1 is MDHEN, CDR2 SYDVKM. V gave up 1 base and J gave up 6 bases, with 19 bases separating them. The CDR3 coding sequence is TGTGCCAGCAGTTTATCCGGGGAATCCGCTAGACGCGAGCAGTACTTC. This translates into CASSLSGESARREQYF.

The chain carries TRBV7-9 and TRBJ1-2, with 9 bases that match TRBD1. This CDR3 is built from 16 residues. Germline loops: CDR1 SEHNR, CDR2 FQNEAQ (reference sequence). With 5 bases clipped from V and 4 bases from J, the junction kept 11 bases outside the gene matches. The CDR3 DNA follows: TGTGCCAGCAGCCCTGGACAGGGGAAGGAGTCCTATGGCTACACCTTC. Protein sequence: CASSPGQGKESYGYTF.